The present T cell receptor beta chain was sequenced within a study of cytomegalovirus exposure and HLA in healthy donors. Overall study findings and caveats: Cytomegalovirus-associated status was assigned to 150 or so TCR beta chains. The authors confirmed in vitro that a few CMV-associated chains were specific for CMV antigens.

Germline V lookup: CDR1 LGHNA, CDR2 YNFKEQ. The CDR3 totals 16 residues. V lost 0 bases, J lost 7 bases, and 13 bases lay in between. Comment on this clone: The antigen is unknown.

Produced via immunoSEQ multiplex PCR; TCRdb's table is partial and in-frame only. The sample includes 150,000 or so clones, around 87% of them seen just once. The sample comprised PBMCs. The sequence derives from a woman younger than 45 in good health and CMV-seronegative. This chain links TRBV4-2 with TRBJ1-6; possibly TRBD1 for D (6 bases). The CDR3 bases are TGTGCCAGCAGCCAAGATGGGGGGGCCCAGAATTCACCCCTCCACTTT. Translating it yields CASSQDGGAQNSPLHF.